The 12 T cell receptor beta chains below all came from one sample that was sequenced in a study of OX40 agonist ivuxolimab in advanced cancers. Some clones are missing from TCRdb's copy, which holds only in-frame ones; the method was immunoSEQ multiplex PCR. The data contain roughly 76,000 clones, 88% of them seen just once; the ten biggest clones take up around 4.3%. This sample comprised CD4+ or CD8+ T cells sorted from blood, obtained in a trial of the OX40 agonist ivuxolimab. The receptor set was obtained from an adult with an advanced solid tumor such as melanoma, head and neck, liver or kidney cancer.

This sequence joins TRBV11-3 and TRBJ2-7, with 7 bases lining up with TRBD2. This CDR3 has 15 residues. The V and J ends lost 1 base and 5 bases, in that order; junction bases with no gene match: 8. Germline V gene lookup returns CDR1 SGHNT and CDR2 YENEEA. For the CDR3, the DNA is TGTGCCAGCAGCTTAGGGGCGGGAGAAACCGACGAGCAGTACTTC. It codes for CASSLGAGETDEQYF.

CDR3: CGKAEGDYGYTF. CDR3 nucleotide sequence: TGTGGGAAAGCGGAAGGGGACTATGGCTACACCTTC. This sequence joins TRBV30 and TRBJ1-2; D is perhaps TRBD1 (5 bases). This CDR3 is 12 amino acids long. Per the germline V gene, CDR1 is GTSNPN and CDR2 is SVGIG (reference sequence).

V and J are TRBV9 and TRBJ1-3; perhaps TRBD1 as D (6 bases). The CDR3 runs to 17 residues. Between the trimmed V and J ends, which lost 3 bases and 4 bases, there was a span of 20 bases. Germline loops: CDR1 SGDLS, CDR2 YYNGEE. Here the CDR3 reads CASSAEYRASRGNTIYF. The CDR3 bases are TGTGCCAGCAGCGCGGAGTACAGGGCCTCCAGGGGAAACACCATATATTTT.

This sequence joins TRBV20-1 and TRBJ2-7; no clear D gene. This CDR3 has 11 residues. V was clipped by 3 bases and J by 5 bases, with 8 bases between them. Germline lookup yields CDR1 DFQATT and CDR2 SNEGSKA (reference sequence). The CDR3 reads CSASGVDEQYF. In nucleotides, the CDR3 is TGCAGTGCTAGCGGCGTGGACGAGCAGTACTTC.

The chain carries TRBV18 and TRBJ2-2; 12 bases line up with TRBD2. Germline trimming cut 3 bases from V and 0 bases from J; bases unmatched to any gene: 5. This CDR3 is built from 18 residues. Germline V CDR1 and CDR2: KGHSH, LQKENI. This CDR3 reads CASSPSTSGGPNTGELFF. CDR3 bases: TGTGCCAGCTCACCTTCGACTAGCGGGGGCCCGAACACCGGGGAGCTGTTTTTT.

The gene calls are TRBV27 and TRBJ1-3, with D perhaps TRBD1 (5 bases). The ends were cut back, 3 bases at V and 11 bases at J, with 11 bases in the middle. The CDR3 is made up of 12 amino acids. Germline V CDR1 and CDR2: MNHEY, SMNVEV (reference sequence). The CDR3 region is CASSFPRGAIYF. In nucleotides, the CDR3 is TGTGCCAGCAGTTTTCCCCGGGGGGCCATATATTTT.

A word on this clone: The same CDR3 arises from other DNA sequences in this sample as well. The chain links TRBV30 to TRBJ1-5; D is uncertain. CDR3 size: 13 residues. The germline V gene encodes CDR1 GTSNPN and CDR2 SVGIG (reference sequence). With 0 bases removed from V and 2 bases from J, the gap between germline ends came to 5 bases. The CDR3 DNA reads as TGTGCCTGGAGTGTAAAGGGCAATCAGCCCCAGCATTTT. Translation: CAWSVKGNQPQHF.

The rearrangement links TRBV6-1 to TRBJ2-7; 7 bases are a match to TRBD1. Germline V gene lookup returns CDR1 MNHNS and CDR2 SASEGT. This CDR3 comprises 13 residues. V trimming: 5 bases; J trimming: 3 bases; junction bases outside the gene matches: 4. This CDR3 reads CASSMTGNYEQYF. Here the CDR3 DNA reads TGTGCCAGCAGTATGACAGGGAACTACGAGCAGTACTTC.

The sample holds one count of this clone. This chain uses TRBV10-3 with TRBJ2-7; 12 positions match TRBD2. The trim removed 5 bases at V and 3 bases at J, leaving 2 bases unmatched. Germline V gene data show CDR1 as ENHRY and CDR2 as SYGVKD. This CDR3 has 14 residues. As DNA, the CDR3 is TGTGCCATCAGTTCGACTAGCGGGAGCTACGAGCAGTACTTC. Amino acid sequence: CAISSTSGSYEQYF.

This clone was seen a handful of times. The DNA of the CDR3 is TGTGCCAGCAGGGCGACGATAAACACTAATGAAAAACTGTTTTTT. Amino acids: CASRATINTNEKLFF. This sequence joins TRBV2 and TRBJ1-4; D is unresolved. Germline CDR1 SNHLY, CDR2 FYNNEI. CDR3 length equals 15 residues. V was cut by 6 bases and J by 2 bases, with 13 bases left in between.

This clone is a singleton in its sample. The chain joins TRBV5-4 to TRBJ1-2; D not certain. Germline V lookup: CDR1 SGHNT, CDR2 YYREEE (reference sequence). The CDR3 is 14 residues long. Trimming took off 1 base at V and 6 bases at J, with 13 bases between the two ends. In DNA, the CDR3 is TGTGCCAGCAGCTTGACTTTGGGTATCAATGGCTACACCTTC. Translating gives CASSLTLGINGYTF. The variable domain in full, completed from reference TRBV5-4 and TRBJ1-2, reads ETGVTQSPTHLIKTRGQQVTLRCSSQSGHNTVSWYQQALGQGPQFIFQYYREEENGRGNFPPRFSGLQFPNYSSELNVNALELDDSALYLCASSLTLGINGYTFGSGTRLTVV.

The chain joins TRBV28 to TRBJ2-1; TRBD1 matches 9 bases. J lost 0 bases, V lost 4 bases, and 7 bases had no gene match. Per the germline V gene, CDR1 is MDHEN and CDR2 is SYDVKM. The CDR3 runs 17 residues. The CDR3, as DNA: TGTGCCAGCAGTTCCGGGACAGGGACGAGCTCCTACAATGAGCAGTTCTTC. It encodes CASSSGTGTSSYNEQFF.